This is a list of T cell receptor beta chains from one sample in a study of blood T cell repertoires in COVID-19. The repertoire was sequenced with immunoSEQ multiplex PCR; TCRdb's copy has only in-frame clones and lacks some. The table includes roughly 120,000 clones, roughly 80% detected once. Material for sequencing was peripheral blood. The source is a man between 65 and 79 years old with acute or convalescent COVID-19. The CDR3 runs from the conserved cysteine through the conserved F or W. D genes are given only for firm matches. The size field is filled for only some rows; it gives once, few, many or a size class.

D gene,V gene,J gene,CDR3 length,clone size,CDR3 DNA,CDR3 protein
-,TRBV5-1,TRBJ1-4,14,-,TGCGCCAGCAGGTTTGGGACTGGGCTTGAAAAACTGTTTTTT,CASRFGTGLEKLFF
-,TRBV6-1,TRBJ1-1,14,-,TGTGCCAGCAGTGAATGGGCCATGAACACTGAAGCTTTCTTT,CASSEWAMNTEAFF
-,TRBV2,TRBJ1-3,13,-,TGTGCCATTAGGGCGGGAGGAGGAAACACCATATATTTT,CAIRAGGGNTIYF
-,TRBV21-1,TRBJ2-7,15,-,TGTGCCAGCAGCAAGGTGCGGGACAGGGGCCACGAGCAGTACTTC,CASSKVRDRGHEQYF
TRBD2,TRBV19,TRBJ2-3,15,-,TGTGCCAGTCGACTAGCGGGAGTCAGCACAGATACGCAGTATTTT,CASRLAGVSTDTQYF
-,TRBV2,TRBJ1-2,13,-,TGTGCCAGCAGTCAATCAGCTAACTATGGCTACACCTTC,CASSQSANYGYTF
-,TRBV10-1,TRBJ1-1,14,once,TGCGCCAGCAGCCGCGCCTCCGGGAACACTGAAGCTTTCTTT,CASSRASGNTEAFF
TRBD1,TRBV27,TRBJ2-7,15,-,TGTGCCAGCAGTTTATCGACAGGGCCCCTCTACGAGCAGTACTTC,CASSLSTGPLYEQYF
TRBD2,TRBV9,TRBJ2-3,15,-,TGTGCCAGCAGCGTAGGACTAGCGGGAGCAGATACGCAGTATTTT,CASSVGLAGADTQYF
-,TRBV25-1,TRBJ1-2,15,-,TGTGCCAGCAGTGATCCCCTGGCAGCTAACTATGGCTACACCTTC,CASSDPLAANYGYTF
TRBD1,TRBV6-5,TRBJ1-5,13,-,TGTGCCACATTTCACAGGGGGACGCAGCCCCAGCATTTT,CATFHRGTQPQHF
TRBD1,TRBV24-1,TRBJ2-7,14,-,TGTGCCACCAGTACCGGGACAGGGCGGAACGAGCAGTACTTC,CATSTGTGRNEQYF
-,TRBV10-3,TRBJ1-3,16,-,TGTGCCATCAGTGAGTCGGCAGGGAACTCTGGAAACACCATATATTTT,CAISESAGNSGNTIYF
-,TRBV14,TRBJ1-2,18,-,TGTGCCAGCAGCCAAGATTCGGGAAGGACGGCCCCCGGTGATGGCTACACCTTC,CASSQDSGRTAPGDGYTF
TRBD2,TRBV27,TRBJ2-3,17,-,TGTGCCAGCAGTTTATTGACTAGCGGGGGGGCCAAAGATACGCAGTATTTT,CASSLLTSGGAKDTQYF
-,TRBV24-1,TRBJ1-5,13,-,TGTGCCACCAGTGACAGGGCCAATCAGCCCCAGCATTTT,CATSDRANQPQHF
-,TRBV19,TRBJ1-1,11,-,TGTGCCAGTAGCCGCGGGAATGAAGCTTTCTTT,CASSRGNEAFF
-,TRBV30,TRBJ2-2,13,-,TGTGCCAGAAGTCCACAAAGTACCGGGGAGCTGTTTTTT,CARSPQSTGELFF
-,TRBV19,TRBJ1-2,14,-,TGTGCCAGTCGGTATCGTGGAGGAGGCTATGGCTACACCTTC,CASRYRGGGYGYTF
TRBD2,TRBV2,TRBJ2-1,15,few,TGTGCCAGCAGCGCCAGGGCGGGGGGATTCAATGAGCAGTTCTTC,CASSARAGGFNEQFF
TRBD2,TRBV5-1,TRBJ2-5,15,few,TGCGCCAGCAGCTTGGTGGCCTCGGGAGGAGAGACCCAGTACTTC,CASSLVASGGETQYF
-,TRBV5-1,TRBJ2-3,12,-,TGCGCCAGCAGCTGGGAGCTAGCAACGCAGTATTTT,CASSWELATQYF
-,TRBV5-6,TRBJ2-7,12,-,TGTGCCAGCAGCTTGGCAGGGGACGAGCAGTACTTC,CASSLAGDEQYF
-,TRBV28,TRBJ1-4,15,-,TGTGCCAGCATTGAGGGGGGGGCCCCTAATGAAAAACTGTTTTTT,CASIEGGAPNEKLFF
-,TRBV5-4,TRBJ2-2,14,once,TGTGCCAGCAGCTTGGGTGAGATCACCGGGGAGCTGTTTTTT,CASSLGEITGELFF
-,TRBV5-1,TRBJ2-6,15,-,TGCGCCAGCAGCTTGGAGCCTTCTGGGGCCAACGTCCTGACTTTC,CASSLEPSGANVLTF
-,TRBV9,TRBJ1-3,15,-,TGTACCAGCAGCGCCCAGGGTTCGGGTGGAAACACCATATATTTT,CTSSAQGSGGNTIYF
TRBD2,TRBV5-1,TRBJ2-3,15,-,TGCGCCAGCAGCCGTAGCGGGAGGGCATCAGATACGCAGTATTTT,CASSRSGRASDTQYF
-,TRBV5-1,TRBJ1-3,15,-,TGCGCCAGCTCCGGGGGAGGCTATTCTGGAAACACCATATATTTT,CASSGGGYSGNTIYF
-,TRBV6-6,TRBJ2-3,14,-,TGTGCCAGCAGTTTAGCAGGGCCCCCAGATACGCAGTATTTT,CASSLAGPPDTQYF
-,TRBV12-5,TRBJ1-1,13,once,TGTGCTAGTGGTTTGGAGACTGGAACTGAAGCTTTCTTT,CASGLETGTEAFF
TRBD2,TRBV5-1,TRBJ2-3,18,-,TGCGCCAGCAGCTTGGAGATCTTAGCGGGGGGGCCGTCCGATACGCAGTATTTT,CASSLEILAGGPSDTQYF
-,TRBV19,TRBJ1-5,15,-,TGTGCCAGTAGTATTGGCGGGGGCCCGGGTCAGCCCCAGCATTTT,CASSIGGGPGQPQHF
TRBD2,TRBV2,TRBJ2-1,15,-,TGTGCCAGCAGTGCCCATCGCGGGGGTCAGGGTGAGCAGTTCTTC,CASSAHRGGQGEQFF
TRBD2,TRBV18,TRBJ2-3,15,-,TGTGCCAGCTCACCGTCTGGACTAGTAACAGATACGCAGTATTTT,CASSPSGLVTDTQYF
-,TRBV19,TRBJ1-5,16,-,TGTGCCAGTAGTACAGGGTTTGGGTATAGCAATCAGCCCCAGCATTTT,CASSTGFGYSNQPQHF
-,TRBV2,TRBJ2-1,13,-,TGTGCCAGCTCAGCGGGTCAATACAATGAGCAGTTCTTC,CASSAGQYNEQFF
-,TRBV7-9,TRBJ2-3,12,many,TGTGCCAGCAGCACTCACGGAGATACGCAGTATTTT,CASSTHGDTQYF
TRBD1,TRBV6-5,TRBJ2-7,14,-,TGTGCCAGCAGCCAGGGGGCCCGTCCCTACGAGCAGTACTTC,CASSQGARPYEQYF
-,TRBV28,TRBJ2-7,11,-,TGTGCCAGCAGTTCGTACTACGAGCAGTACTTC,CASSSYYEQYF
-,TRBV9,TRBJ1-1,15,-,TGTGCCAGCACCCTCAACCCGGGGATGAACACTGAAGCTTTCTTT,CASTLNPGMNTEAFF
TRBD1,TRBV6-5,TRBJ1-5,15,-,TGTGCCAGCAGTTTGGGACAGGGGTTCAATCAGCCCCAGCATTTT,CASSLGQGFNQPQHF
-,TRBV28,TRBJ1-4,16,-,TGTGCCAGCAGTTCCCAACAGGACGCAACTAATGAAAAACTGTTTTTT,CASSSQQDATNEKLFF
TRBD1,TRBV2,TRBJ1-1,14,few,TGTGCCAGCGGCAGGACAGGGGGACGCACTGAAGCTTTCTTT,CASGRTGGRTEAFF
TRBD1,TRBV24-1,TRBJ2-2,16,-,TGTGCCACCAGTGATTTAGGGCAGGGGGACACCGGGGAGCTGTTTTTT,CATSDLGQGDTGELFF
-,TRBV6-5,TRBJ1-5,14,-,TGTGCCAGCAGTCCTGACAGCCCCAATCAGCCCCAGCATTTT,CASSPDSPNQPQHF
TRBD1,TRBV29-1,TRBJ1-2,13,-,TGCAGCGTTCGAGGGACAGGGGCGGGTGGCTACACCTTC,CSVRGTGAGGYTF
TRBD1,TRBV18,TRBJ2-3,18,-,TGTGCCAGCTCACCGAGATCCGGGACAGGGGTTTTCGCAGATACGCAGTATTTT,CASSPRSGTGVFADTQYF
-,TRBV18,TRBJ1-1,13,-,TGTGCCAGCTCACCTCCAACCCGGACTGAAGCTTTCTTT,CASSPPTRTEAFF
TRBD1,TRBV27,TRBJ1-1,14,-,TGTGCCAGCAGTTTCAGACAGGGAAACACTGAAGCTTTCTTT,CASSFRQGNTEAFF
TRBD2,TRBV10-2,TRBJ2-1,15,-,TGCGCCAGCAGTGAGATTACTAGCGGTGTTAATGAGCAGTTCTTC,CASSEITSGVNEQFF
TRBD2,TRBV28,TRBJ2-2,15,few,TGTGCCAGCAGTCGGGCGGGAGGACGCTCCGGGGAGCTGTTTTTT,CASSRAGGRSGELFF
-,TRBV7-3,TRBJ2-7,13,-,TGTGCCAGCAGCTTTCCCGGGACACTAGGGCAGTACTTC,CASSFPGTLGQYF